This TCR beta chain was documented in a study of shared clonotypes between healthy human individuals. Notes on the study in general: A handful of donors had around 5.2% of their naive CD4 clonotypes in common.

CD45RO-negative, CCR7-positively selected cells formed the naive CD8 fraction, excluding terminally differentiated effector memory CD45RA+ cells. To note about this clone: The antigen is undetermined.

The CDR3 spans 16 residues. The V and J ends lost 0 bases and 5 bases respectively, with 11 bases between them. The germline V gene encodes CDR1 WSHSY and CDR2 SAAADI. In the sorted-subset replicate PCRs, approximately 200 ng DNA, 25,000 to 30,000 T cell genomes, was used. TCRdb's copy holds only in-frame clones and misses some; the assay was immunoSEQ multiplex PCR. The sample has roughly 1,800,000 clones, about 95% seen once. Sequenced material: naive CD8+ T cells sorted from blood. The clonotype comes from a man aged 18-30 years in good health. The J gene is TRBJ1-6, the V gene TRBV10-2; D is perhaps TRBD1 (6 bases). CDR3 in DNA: TGCGCCAGCAGTGAGTCATGGACAGCGAATAATTCACCCCTCCACTTT. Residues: CASSESWTANNSPLHF.